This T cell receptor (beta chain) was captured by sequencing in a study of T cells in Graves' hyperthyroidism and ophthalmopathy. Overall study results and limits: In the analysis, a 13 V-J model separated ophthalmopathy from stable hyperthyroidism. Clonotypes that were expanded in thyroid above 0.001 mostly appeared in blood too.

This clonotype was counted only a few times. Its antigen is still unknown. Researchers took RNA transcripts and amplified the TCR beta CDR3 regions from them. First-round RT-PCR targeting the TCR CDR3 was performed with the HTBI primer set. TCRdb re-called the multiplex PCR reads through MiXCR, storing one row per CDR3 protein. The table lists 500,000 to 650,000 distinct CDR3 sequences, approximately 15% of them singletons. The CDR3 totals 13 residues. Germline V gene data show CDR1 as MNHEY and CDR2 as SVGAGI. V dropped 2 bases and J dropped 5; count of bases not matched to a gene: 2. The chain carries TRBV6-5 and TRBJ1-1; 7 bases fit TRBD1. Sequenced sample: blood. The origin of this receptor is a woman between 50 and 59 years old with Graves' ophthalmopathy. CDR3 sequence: CASSYDRETEAFF. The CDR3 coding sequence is TGTGCCAGCAGTTACGACAGGGAAACTGAAGCTTTCTTT.